This T cell receptor (beta chain) derives from a study of cytomegalovirus exposure and HLA in healthy donors. General study points: DRB1 showed the most TCR associations and HLA-C the fewest in a later analysis, as rates varied by HLA locus. Presence/absence analyses assumed roughly uniform sequencing depth across donors, which may not hold.

For this clone: Its specificity is not known.

The PCR used 60 Vbeta and 13 Jbeta primers. Clones were read by immunoSEQ multiplex PCR, and TCRdb kept only the in-frame ones, dropping some. The data contain approximately 140,000 clones, around 80% of them seen just once; the ten biggest clones take up 1.9%. This CDR3 has 14 amino acids. Per the germline V gene, CDR1 is LGHNA and CDR2 is YNFKEQ. Deletions cut 0 bases from V and 6 bases from J, with 12 bases between. The receptor was isolated from a woman in her thirties or forties in good health and CMV-seronegative. Sample: PBMCs. The chain combines TRBV4-2 with TRBJ2-7; no reliable D call. CDR3 sequence reads: CASSQEETFREQYF. In DNA form, the CDR3 reads TGTGCCAGCAGCCAAGAGGAGACCTTCCGCGAGCAGTACTTC.